These T cell receptor beta chains were read from a single sample in a study of breast tumors, draining lymph nodes, adjacent tissues. TCRdb re-derived calls from the multiplex PCR reads in MiXCR, one entry per CDR3 protein. In the table there are 90,000 to 120,000 distinct CDR3 sequences, about 20% of which are singletons. Sequenced material: axillary lymph node tissue. The source of these receptors is a female donor with breast cancer. Some clones in this sample may be carry-over from other donors' samples. CDR3s include the opening cysteine and the closing phenylalanine or tryptophan. D genes are given only for firm matches. Some rows have no size entry. The others give once, few or many, or a class for an expanded clone.

many	-	TRBV5-1	TRBJ2-5	TGCGCCAGCAGCCCCCTAAAAGGCGACCAAGAGACCCAGTACTTC	CASSPLKGDQETQYF
many	-	TRBV12-3/TRBV12-4	TRBJ2-7	TGTGCCAGCATGGAGGGGGGCCTTGCCTACGAGCAGTACTTC	CASMEGGLAYEQYF
few	-	TRBV7-9	TRBJ1-1	TGTGCCAGCAGCTTCTCGGCCACGAACACTGAAGCTTTCTTT	CASSFSATNTEAFF
-	TRBD1	TRBV2	TRBJ2-2	TGTGCCAGCAGGGACGGGACAGGGGGTCGGACCGGGGAGCTGTTTTTT	CASRDGTGGRTGELFF
many	-	TRBV19	TRBJ2-1	TGTGCCAGTAGACCCGGGACAAGCTACAATGAGCAGTTCTTC	CASRPGTSYNEQFF
-	-	TRBV7-8	TRBJ2-1	TGTGCCAGCAGCTTAGGACCAGCCATCAATGAGCAGTTCTTC	CASSLGPAINEQFF
many	-	TRBV20-1	TRBJ2-7	TGCAGTGCCGACCAGAGGACGTCCCCCTACGAGCAGTACTTC	CSADQRTSPYEQYF
many	-	TRBV6-4	TRBJ1-2	TGTGCCAGCAGTGACTCGGTCAGCTACACCTTC	CASSDSVSYTF
many	-	TRBV19	TRBJ1-5	TGTGCCAGTAGCGACAGAAATCAGCCCCAGCATTTT	CASSDRNQPQHF
many	TRBD1	TRBV11-2	TRBJ1-2	TGTGCCAGCAGCTCCACAGGGGCAGGGGACTATGGCTACACCTTC	CASSSTGAGDYGYTF
many	-	TRBV7-9	TRBJ1-4	TGTGCCAGCAGCTTCACTAATGAAAAACTGTTTTTT	CASSFTNEKLFF
many	-	TRBV28	TRBJ2-7	TGTGCCAGCAGGCCCAGAACAAGAACCTACGAGCAGTACTTC	CASRPRTRTYEQYF
many	-	TRBV7-8	TRBJ1-6	TGTGCCAGCAGCTTAGGAGGGTTGGGGTCCTATAATTCACCCCTCCACTTT	CASSLGGLGSYNSPLHF
many	TRBD1	TRBV5-1	TRBJ2-7	TGCGCCAGCCATCCAGCAGGGGGCCAATCCTACGAGCAGTACTTC	CASHPAGGQSYEQYF
many	-	TRBV5-6	TRBJ1-5	TGTGCCAGCAGCTTTAGCCGGGGGAATCAGCCCCAGCATTTT	CASSFSRGNQPQHF
-	-	TRBV18	TRBJ1-5	TGTGCCAGCTCACCGGGCAGGGCTTATCAGCCCCAGCATTTT	CASSPGRAYQPQHF
-	-	TRBV19	TRBJ1-6	TGTGCCAGATGGGGCAGTTCCTATAATTCACCCCTCCACTTT	CARWGSSYNSPLHF
-	TRBD2	TRBV12-3/TRBV12-4	TRBJ2-4	TGTGCCAGCAGTCTAGCGGGGGGGGCGGGGGTTCAGTACTTC	CASSLAGGAGVQYF
-	-	TRBV19	TRBJ2-1	TGTGCCAGTAGACCCGCCGGGACCCCTAGGGTGAGTGAGCAGTTCTTC	CASRPAGTPRVSEQFF
-	-	TRBV27	TRBJ2-1	TGTGCCAGCAGTTTATCGGGGTGGATCTCGGTGGACAATGAGCAGTTCTTC	CASSLSGWISVDNEQFF
many	-	TRBV4-1	TRBJ1-2	TGCGCCAGCAGCCAAGTATTGAGGACCCCCGAGGAACCTAACTATGGCTACACCTTC	CASSQVLRTPEEPNYGYTF
many	-	TRBV14	TRBJ2-3	TGTGCCAGCAGCACATATCAGGCAGGCACAGATACGCAGTATTTT	CASSTYQAGTDTQYF
many	-	TRBV27	TRBJ2-6	TGTGCCAGCACCTCCGTCTCGGGGGCCAACGTCCTGACTTTC	CASTSVSGANVLTF
-	-	TRBV30	TRBJ1-2	TGTGCCTGGAGTCCAATCCACAGGGCTTATAACTATGGCTACCCCTTC	CAWSPIHRAYNYGYPF
few	-	TRBV27	TRBJ2-1	TGTGCCAGCAGGACACGGAGGAGCTCCTACAATGAGCAGTTCTTC	CASRTRRSSYNEQFF
many	-	TRBV29-1	TRBJ1-5	TGCAGCGTTTCCAGGGGCAGCAATCAGCCCCAGCATTTT	CSVSRGSNQPQHF
many	-	TRBV5-6	TRBJ2-7	TGTGCCAGCAGCCAGCCAAATCGGCCCGCCTTGGGCGAGCAGTACTTC	CASSQPNRPALGEQYF
many	-	TRBV6-5	TRBJ1-2	TGTGCCAGCAGTTATTCAACGGATTATGGCTACACCTTC	CASSYSTDYGYTF
many	TRBD1	TRBV6-5	TRBJ2-7	TGTGCCAGCAGTTTCCGGACAGGGAGCTCCTACGAGCAGTACTTC	CASSFRTGSSYEQYF
many	TRBD2	TRBV5-1	TRBJ2-1	TGCGCCAGCAGCTCCAGCGGGAGCTCCTACAATGAGCAGTTCTTC	CASSSSGSSYNEQFF
many	TRBD2	TRBV10-3	TRBJ2-3	TGTGCCATCAGTGAGATCCGAGGACTAGGCACAGATACGCAGTATTTT	CAISEIRGLGTDTQYF
-	-	TRBV6-5	TRBJ1-1	TGTGCCAGCACTCGACAGGCGTCGAACACTGAAGCTTTCTTT	CASTRQASNTEAFF
many	TRBD1	TRBV7-8	TRBJ1-2	TGTGCCAGCACCCCAGGGGGGGTCTGGGGCTACACCTTC	CASTPGGVWGYTF
many	TRBD2	TRBV6-1	TRBJ2-1	TGTGCCAGCCGCGGGACTAGCGGGTACAATGAGCAGTTCTTC	CASRGTSGYNEQFF
-	TRBD2	TRBV30	TRBJ2-3	TGTGCCTGGAGTGTACCGGAGCGGGAGTGGTTGGATACGCAGTATTTT	CAWSVPEREWLDTQYF
many	-	TRBV5-1	TRBJ2-2	TGCGCCAGCAGTAATTTAGCAGGGGCCGACACCGGGGAGCTGTTTTTT	CASSNLAGADTGELFF